This TCR beta chain was identified in a study of CD8+ T cells in alopecia areata. Overall study results and limits: When scalp samples are sequenced, resident alphabeta T cells of normal skin are also captured. It was less clear whether patients shared TCRs than it was in mice, possibly because of HLA.

RNA extraction and reverse transcription yielded cDNA as sequencing template. TCRdb's copy holds only in-frame clones and misses some; the assay was immunoSEQ multiplex PCR. The sample includes 200,000 or so clones, about 61% of them seen just once. As regards this clone: Its antigen is undetermined.

CDR1 MGHRA and CDR2 YSYEKL come from the germline V gene. The CDR3 length is 15 residues. Trimming took 1 base from V and 2 from J, leaving 12 bases between them. Input material: CD8+ T cells sorted from blood. This clonotype was obtained from a human donor in good health. The V and J genes are TRBV4-1 and TRBJ2-7, with TRBD1 as a possible D gene (6 bases). Here the CDR3 DNA reads TGCGCCAGCAGCCAAGCAGGGGATGGGACCTACGAGCAGTACTTC. Protein: CASSQAGDGTYEQYF.